The 27 T cell receptor beta chains below were found in one sample sequenced in a study of cytomegalovirus exposure and HLA in healthy donors. 13 Jbeta primers and 60 Vbeta primers were used for the PCR. The assay was immunoSEQ multiplex PCR, and TCRdb's table has in-frame clones only and misses some. The top ten clones hold 6% to 8.5% of a sample with about 150,000 clones, about three fifths of them seen once. Source material: PBMCs. The receptors derive from a woman aged 55-75 years in good health and CMV-seropositive.

The chain carries TRBV28 and TRBJ1-2; D possibly corresponds to TRBD1 (5 bases). Germline values: CDR1 MDHEN, CDR2 SYDVKM. V shed 2 bases and J shed 4 bases, with 11 bases lying between them. The CDR3 has 14 amino acids. CDR3 amino acids: CASSLGARAYGYTF. DNA for the CDR3: TGTGCCAGCAGTTTAGGGGCAAGGGCCTATGGCTACACCTTC.

The V call is TRBV15, the J call TRBJ2-5; D gene uncertain. Germline CDR1 LNHNV, CDR2 YYDKDF (reference sequence). The CDR3 runs 14 residues. V dropped 4 bases and J dropped 0 bases, with 9 bases sitting between them. This chain's CDR3 is CATSTSSYQETQYF. The CDR3 DNA reads TGTGCCACCAGCACCTCGTCGTACCAAGAGACCCAGTACTTC.

This clone was picked up a small number of times. At the DNA level, this CDR3 is encoded by other sequences in the same sample as well. The CDR3 here is CASSLADRDSYEQYF. For the CDR3, the DNA is TGTGCCAGTAGTCTGGCGGACAGGGACTCCTACGAGCAGTACTTC. The rearrangement uses TRBV19 and TRBJ2-7, with 8 bases lining up with TRBD1. The CDR3 runs 15 residues. Germline-derived CDR1 and CDR2 are LNHDA and SQIVND (reference sequence). V gave up 5 bases and J gave up 0 bases; unmatched junction bases: 6.

The chain has TRBV28 and TRBJ1-2; D is undetermined. The V gene lost 7 bases and the J gene lost 5 bases, with 17 bases spanning the gap. CDR1 and CDR2 (germline): MDHEN, SYDVKM. The CDR3 runs 14 residues. CDR3 bases: TGTGCCAGCACCATCAAGCGGCGGGCTTATGGCTACACCTTC. Protein product: CASTIKRRAYGYTF.

The gene calls are TRBV11-2 and TRBJ2-3; 8 nucleotides line up with TRBD1. Germline V gene data show CDR1 as SGHAT and CDR2 as FQNNGV. The length of the CDR3 is 14 residues. Unmatched junction bases numbered 4, after V lost 5 bases and J lost 3 bases. CDR3 amino acids: CASSPGQETDTQYF. The DNA for the CDR3 is TGTGCCAGCAGCCCGGGACAGGAAACAGATACGCAGTATTTT.

This clone was seen a few times. The chain combines TRBV6-5 with TRBJ1-1, with TRBD1 as a possible D gene (6 bases). Germline V gene data show CDR1 as MNHEY and CDR2 as SVGAGI. CDR3 length: 14 amino acids. Deletions cut 2 bases from V and 1 base from J, with 8 bases between. In DNA form, the CDR3 reads TGTGCCAGCAGTTACGACAGGAGGAACACTGAAGCTTTCTTT. Amino acids: CASSYDRRNTEAFF.

The rearrangement joins TRBV7-2 to TRBJ2-3, with TRBD2 as a possible D gene (6 bases). The CDR3 is 14 amino acids. CDR1 SGHTA and CDR2 FQGNSA come from the germline V gene. The V gene lost 5 bases and the J gene lost 1 base, with 10 bases spanning the gap. For the CDR3, the DNA is TGTGCCAGCAGCCGGAGGGGCGGCACAGATACGCAGTATTTT. Translated, it gives CASSRRGGTDTQYF.

The chain joins TRBV6-1 to TRBJ1-2; 7 bases are shared with TRBD1. Per germline, CDR1 MNHNS and CDR2 SASEGT. Trimming at V came to 2 bases and at J to 7 bases, leaving 13 bases not matched to a gene. CDR3 length equals 16 residues. The CDR3 nucleotides read TGTGCCAGCAGTGAACAACATGGGGGACAGCTAAGTGGCTACACCTTC. This translates into CASSEQHGGQLSGYTF.

The gene calls are TRBV7-9 and TRBJ2-1, with 7 bases matching TRBD1. J was trimmed by 14 bases and V by 5 bases; bases with no gene match: 18. This CDR3 comprises 15 residues. From germline, CDR1 is SEHNR and CDR2 FQNEAQ (reference sequence). The CDR3 loop reads CASSRWTGEQFQEFF. CDR3 nucleotide sequence: TGTGCCAGCAGCCGCTGGACAGGAGAACAATTTCAGGAGTTCTTC.

This chain uses TRBV13 with TRBJ1-5; D is unclear. Trimming took off 6 bases at V and 3 bases at J, with 9 bases between the two ends. Germline CDR1 PRHDT, CDR2 FYEKMQ (reference sequence). The CDR3 has 13 amino acids. The DNA for the CDR3 is TGTGCCAGCAGTTCGGGATACAATCAGCCCCAGCATTTT. Translated: CASSSGYNQPQHF.

This chain links TRBV19 with TRBJ2-7; 9 nucleotides line up with TRBD1. Per the germline V gene, CDR1 is LNHDA and CDR2 is SQIVND (reference sequence). Trimming cost V 6 bases and J 6 bases; bases outside gene matches: 12. The CDR3 runs to 15 residues. CDR3 bases: TGTGCCAGTAGAACCGGCGGGACAGGGAGCTCCGAGCAGTACTTC. It yields the protein CASRTGGTGSSEQYF.

V usage is TRBV19 and J usage is TRBJ1-5, with 7 bases identical to TRBD1. Unmatched junction bases numbered 2, after V lost 3 bases and J lost 0 bases. CDR1 is LNHDA and CDR2 is SQIVND in the germline V gene (reference sequence). The CDR3 has 15 amino acids. Here the CDR3 DNA reads TGTGCCAGTAGTATTTGGGACAGTAGCAATCAGCCCCAGCATTTT. Translated: CASSIWDSSNQPQHF.

The chain recombines TRBV29-1 with TRBJ2-3, with 7 bases that match TRBD2. After removal of 6 bases from V and 2 bases from J, the junction contained 5 bases not matched to a gene. The CDR3 has 13 amino acids. Germline V gene data show CDR1 as SQVTM and CDR2 as ANQGSEA. CDR3 bases: TGCAGCGTCGACTGGGACTACACAGATACGCAGTATTTT. Protein: CSVDWDYTDTQYF.

The chain carries TRBV27 and TRBJ2-1, with 13 nucleotides matching TRBD2. Germline CDR1 is MNHEY and CDR2 is SMNVEV (reference sequence). Losses at the gene ends were 5 bases for V and 0 bases for J; bases not matched to a gene: 13. The CDR3 contains 20 residues. This CDR3 is CASSPRTSGRGPSSYNEQFF. In DNA, the CDR3 is TGTGCCAGCAGTCCCCGAACTAGCGGGAGGGGTCCCAGCTCCTACAATGAGCAGTTCTTC.

V gene TRBV7-9 combines with J gene TRBJ2-6, with a tentative D call TRBD2 (6 bases). This CDR3 spans 16 amino acids. With 5 bases removed from V and 3 bases from J, the gap between germline ends came to 14 bases. CDR1 SEHNR and CDR2 FQNEAQ come from the germline V gene (reference sequence). The CDR3 bases are TGTGCCAGCAGCCTTCCCGGGGGTGGTGGGGCCAACGTCCTGACTTTC. As protein: CASSLPGGGGANVLTF. Full variable domain (remainder filled in from reference TRBV7-9 and TRBJ2-6): DTGVSQNPRHKITKRGQNVTFRCDPISEHNRLYWYRQTLGQGPEFLTYFQNEAQLEKSRLLSDRFSAERPKGSFSTLEIQRTEQGDSAMYLCASSLPGGGGANVLTFGAGSRLTVL.

V gene TRBV6-6 combines with J gene TRBJ2-4; 7 bases agree with TRBD2. The V segment lost 7 bases and the J segment 0 bases; nucleotides outside the gene matches: 6. The CDR3 sequence is 15 residues long. CDR1 MNHNY and CDR2 SVGAGI come from the germline V gene (reference sequence). Written as DNA, the CDR3 is TGTGCCAGCACCCCTAGCGGAATAGCCAAAAACATTCAGTACTTC. Translating gives CASTPSGIAKNIQYF.

This clone came up a few times. The chain uses TRBV30 and TRBJ1-5; 7 positions match TRBD1. Trimming cost V 5 bases and J 2 bases; bases outside gene matches: 3. The CDR3 is 13 residues long. Germline values: CDR1 GTSNPN, CDR2 SVGIG (reference sequence). CDR3 sequence: CAWGGQGNQPQHF. CDR3 coding DNA: TGTGCCTGGGGAGGACAGGGCAATCAGCCCCAGCATTTT.

This clone was recorded a few times. This chain connects TRBV12-5 to TRBJ2-1; 8 nucleotides agree with TRBD2. The junction had 0 bases not matched to a gene; V was cut back by 1 base and J by 1 base. This CDR3 comprises 15 residues. CDR1 and CDR2 (germline): LGHNT, FRNRAP. In DNA, the CDR3 is TGTGCTAGTGGTTTGGCGGGGGGGTCCTACAATGAGCAGTTCTTC. Residues: CASGLAGGSYNEQFF.

This clone has just a few counts. Other DNA sequences in this specimen translate into the identical CDR3. The chain recombines TRBV5-4 with TRBJ2-1, with a possible D match to TRBD2 (5 bases). Germline V gene lookup returns CDR1 SGHNT and CDR2 YYREEE (reference sequence). The CDR3 extends over 12 amino acids. V was trimmed by 4 bases and J by 6 bases, leaving 8 bases between them. CDR3 nucleotide sequence: TGTGCCAGCAGCCTGGACTCCAATGAGCAGTTCTTC. Encoded protein: CASSLDSNEQFF.

The genes are TRBV6-5 and TRBJ1-5; 7 nucleotides agree with TRBD1. Trimming at V came to 6 bases and at J to 1 base, leaving 6 bases not matched to a gene. The V gene's germline CDR1 is MNHEY and CDR2 SVGAGI. The CDR3 covers 15 residues. The CDR3 nucleotides are TGTGCCAGCAGGCGAGACAGGGTAAGCAATCAGCCCCAGCATTTT. Translating it yields CASRRDRVSNQPQHF.

This clone was counted between two and nine times. This chain connects TRBV6-1 to TRBJ2-7; a possible D gene is TRBD1 (6 bases). V was cut by 7 bases and J by 6 bases, with 22 bases left in between. The CDR3 consists of 15 residues. The germline CDR1 and CDR2 sequences are MNHNS and SASEGT. CDR3 sequence reads: CASIRSRTVQGEQYF. The CDR3 DNA is TGTGCCAGCATCCGCAGCCGGACAGTCCAGGGCGAGCAGTACTTC.

As to this clone: Within the sample, other DNA sequences also encode this same CDR3. The rearrangement uses TRBV5-1 and TRBJ1-1; TRBD1 agrees at 10 bases. Germline V gives CDR1 SGHRS, CDR2 YFSETQ. CDR3 length: 15 residues. J lost 3 bases, V lost 0 bases, and 2 bases had no gene match. CDR3 nucleotides: TGCGCCAGCAGCTTGGTGGGGACAGGGGACACTGAAGCTTTCTTT. It codes for CASSLVGTGDTEAFF.

This clone was found a few times. The V gene is TRBV28, the J gene TRBJ1-2; no definite D call. With 6 bases removed from V and 7 bases from J, the gap between germline ends came to 18 bases. CDR3 size: 14 residues. Germline V gene lookup returns CDR1 MDHEN and CDR2 SYDVKM. Written as DNA, the CDR3 is TGTGCCAGCAGCAACCCCCTCTCCGCCGGTGGCTACACCTTC. Protein product: CASSNPLSAGGYTF.

There are a few counts of this clone. The genes are TRBV5-4 and TRBJ2-6; the match to TRBD2 covers 11 bases. J was trimmed by 2 bases and V by 2 bases; bases with no gene match: 3. CDR1 and CDR2 (germline): SGHNT, YYREEE (reference sequence). The CDR3 covers 17 residues. CDR3 nucleotide sequence: TGTGCCAGCAGCTTAGCTAGCGGGAGGACTGGGGCCAACGTCCTGACTTTC. Amino acid sequence: CASSLASGRTGANVLTF.

Concerning this clone itself: The junction shows a germline mismatch at one end, possibly a read error. The sample holds other DNA sequences that translate to the same CDR3. J is TRBJ2-7 and V is TRBV6-5; 8 bases agree with TRBD1. The length of the CDR3 is 15 residues. Germline V gives CDR1 MNHEY, CDR2 SVGAGI. CDR3 sequence (DNA): TGCGCCAGCACCCGACAGGGGACCCCCCCCTACGAGCAGTACTTC. Its translation is CASTRQGTPPYEQYF.

This chain links TRBV6-5 with TRBJ2-7, with TRBD1 matching over 10 bases. This CDR3 comprises 15 residues. Germline-derived CDR1 and CDR2 are MNHEY and SVGAGI. V gave up 4 bases and J gave up 4 bases; unmatched junction bases: 7. The CDR3 spells CASSFAGTGAYEQYF. The CDR3 DNA is TGTGCCAGCAGTTTCGCCGGGACAGGGGCGTACGAGCAGTACTTC.

This chain links TRBV4-1 with TRBJ1-2, with TRBD1 identical over 9 bases. Germline lookup yields CDR1 MGHRA and CDR2 YSYEKL. This CDR3 is built from 15 residues. V trimming: 3 bases; J trimming: 3 bases; junction bases outside the gene matches: 5. CDR3 nucleotide sequence: TGCGCCAGCAGCCACCCTACAGGGGGCCACTATGGCTACACCTTC. As protein: CASSHPTGGHYGYTF.